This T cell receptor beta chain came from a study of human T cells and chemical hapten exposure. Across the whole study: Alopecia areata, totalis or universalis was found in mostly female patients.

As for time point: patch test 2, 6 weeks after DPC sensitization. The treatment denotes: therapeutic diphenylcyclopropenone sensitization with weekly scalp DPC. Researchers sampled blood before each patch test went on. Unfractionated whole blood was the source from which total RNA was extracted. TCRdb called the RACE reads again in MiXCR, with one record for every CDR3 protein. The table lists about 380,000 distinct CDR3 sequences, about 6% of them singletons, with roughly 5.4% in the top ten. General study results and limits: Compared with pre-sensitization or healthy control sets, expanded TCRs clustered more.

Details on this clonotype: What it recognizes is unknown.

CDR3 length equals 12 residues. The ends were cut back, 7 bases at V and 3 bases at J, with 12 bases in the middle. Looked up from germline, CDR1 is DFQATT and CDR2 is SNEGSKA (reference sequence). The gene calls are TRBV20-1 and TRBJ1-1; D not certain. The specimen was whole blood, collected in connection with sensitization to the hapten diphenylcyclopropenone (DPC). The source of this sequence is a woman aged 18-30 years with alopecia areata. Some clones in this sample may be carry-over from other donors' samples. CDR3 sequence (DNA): TGCAGTGGGAGTCAGGTGGACACTGAAGCTTTCTTT. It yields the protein CSGSQVDTEAFF.